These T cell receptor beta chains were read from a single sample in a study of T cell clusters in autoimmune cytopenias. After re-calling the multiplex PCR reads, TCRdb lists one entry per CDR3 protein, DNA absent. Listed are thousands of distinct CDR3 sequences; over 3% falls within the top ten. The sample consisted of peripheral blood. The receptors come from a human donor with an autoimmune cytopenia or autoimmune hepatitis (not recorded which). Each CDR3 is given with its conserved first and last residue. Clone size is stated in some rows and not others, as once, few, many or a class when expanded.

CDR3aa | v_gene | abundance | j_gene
CASSPADTTEAFF | TRBV18 | - | TRBJ1-1
CATSRARDSGNTIYF | TRBV15 | medium-sized | TRBJ1-3
CAIGSTGNQPQHF | TRBV10-3 | - | TRBJ1-5
CASSPKRGGIRAGELFF | TRBV19 | - | TRBJ2-2
CASSYSDRAGELFF | TRBV6-5 | medium-sized | TRBJ2-2
CASSLGGSGANVLTF | TRBV28 | - | TRBJ2-6
CASSPYTGELFF | TRBV28 | - | TRBJ2-2
CASSPPGPGSIQYF | TRBV18 | - | TRBJ2-4
CASRRSGTETGELFF | TRBV6-2/TRBV6-3 | medium-sized | TRBJ2-2
CASRGLVYQETQYF | TRBV6-2/TRBV6-3 | medium-sized | TRBJ2-5
CASSLEVGGAETQYF | TRBV5-6 | medium-sized | TRBJ2-5
CASSPDRGQAQYF | TRBV6-5 | medium-sized | TRBJ2-3
CASRPTSRTDTQYF | TRBV5-1 | - | TRBJ2-3
CSARDLRTGRPDTQYF | TRBV20-1 | - | TRBJ2-3
CASSIGDRTWVGGYTF | TRBV19 | - | TRBJ1-2
CSARNRPGQQANYGYTF | TRBV20-1 | - | TRBJ1-2
CASSPPGGAGYNEKLFF | TRBV18 | - | TRBJ1-4
CASSSRRSSGNTIYF | TRBV12-3/TRBV12-4 | - | TRBJ1-3
CASSYLQNYGYTF | TRBV12-3/TRBV12-4 | medium-sized | TRBJ1-2
CASKENRGFPYGYTF | TRBV6-1 | - | TRBJ1-2
CASSSRPSSGNTIYF | TRBV5-1 | - | TRBJ1-3
CSVGLARGTGELFF | TRBV29-1 | medium-sized | TRBJ2-2
CASSKRTDPAGANVLTF | TRBV7-2 | medium-sized | TRBJ2-6
CAWSIPGTGYNEQFF | TRBV30 | - | TRBJ2-1
CASSEGGQDTQYF | TRBV19 | medium-sized | TRBJ2-3
CASSQDWPYNEQFF | TRBV4-3 | medium-sized | TRBJ2-1
CASSLGQPNYGYTF | TRBV5-4 | - | TRBJ1-2
CSVEFVTRSYNEQFF | TRBV29-1 | medium-sized | TRBJ2-1
CAWRGGRTNYGYTF | TRBV30 | medium-sized | TRBJ1-2
CASSLRQGTYGYTF | TRBV27 | - | TRBJ1-2
CASSYSRYTEQFF | TRBV6-2/TRBV6-3 | medium-sized | TRBJ2-1
CASSLASGLYNEQFF | TRBV5-1 | - | TRBJ2-1
CASSSPGVDYGYTF | TRBV12-3/TRBV12-4 | medium-sized | TRBJ1-2
CASSLEGRETQYF | TRBV5-4 | - | TRBJ2-5
CASSRTSGISDTQYF | TRBV27 | medium-sized | TRBJ2-3
CAWSRHGGYTF | TRBV30 | medium-sized | TRBJ1-2
CATSGSSYEQYF | TRBV15 | medium-sized | TRBJ2-7
CASSRTGGGYTF | TRBV19 | medium-sized | TRBJ1-2
CASSSIRDRKIMNTEAFF | TRBV5-6 | - | TRBJ1-1
CSVRRGDYGYTF | TRBV29-1 | medium-sized | TRBJ1-2
CASSLRDRVTDTQYF | TRBV5-4 | medium-sized | TRBJ2-3
CASSYRGIDGELFF | TRBV6-5 | medium-sized | TRBJ2-2
CASSLSGYGYTF | TRBV27 | - | TRBJ1-2
CASRNGGTGANVLTF | TRBV6-2/TRBV6-3 | medium-sized | TRBJ2-6
CAASGGSGNTIYF | TRBV6-5 | medium-sized | TRBJ1-3
CASNSAPGQVGSPLHF | TRBV19 | medium-sized | TRBJ1-6
CASSRFQGASDTEAFF | TRBV27 | - | TRBJ1-1
CASSHPRGGATSTDTQYF | TRBV5-4 | - | TRBJ2-3
CAWSARVDTEAFF | TRBV30 | medium-sized | TRBJ1-1
CSARDLATSTDTQYF | TRBV20-1 | - | TRBJ2-3
CASSSVGLNTGELFF | TRBV19 | medium-sized | TRBJ2-2
CASSNRRGTNTEAFF | TRBV18 | - | TRBJ1-1